Listed here is a single TCR beta chain. This entry belongs to a study of blood T cell repertoires in COVID-19. The table came from immunoSEQ multiplex PCR; TCRdb's copy has only in-frame clones and leaves some out. This table holds around 100,000 clones, almost 90% found once. This CDR3 has 15 residues. V lost 0 bases and J 4 bases, leaving 10 bases between the germline ends. CDR1 and CDR2 from the germline V gene are ENHRY and SYGVKD. This receptor was identified in a human donor in a cohort sampled during active COVID-19. The chain links TRBV10-3 to TRBJ1-5; D is undetermined. Sequencing was carried out using peripheral blood. CDR3 loop: CAISESEVRNQPQHF. CDR3 DNA sequence: TGTGCCATCAGTGAGTCGGAGGTACGGAATCAGCCCCAGCATTTT.